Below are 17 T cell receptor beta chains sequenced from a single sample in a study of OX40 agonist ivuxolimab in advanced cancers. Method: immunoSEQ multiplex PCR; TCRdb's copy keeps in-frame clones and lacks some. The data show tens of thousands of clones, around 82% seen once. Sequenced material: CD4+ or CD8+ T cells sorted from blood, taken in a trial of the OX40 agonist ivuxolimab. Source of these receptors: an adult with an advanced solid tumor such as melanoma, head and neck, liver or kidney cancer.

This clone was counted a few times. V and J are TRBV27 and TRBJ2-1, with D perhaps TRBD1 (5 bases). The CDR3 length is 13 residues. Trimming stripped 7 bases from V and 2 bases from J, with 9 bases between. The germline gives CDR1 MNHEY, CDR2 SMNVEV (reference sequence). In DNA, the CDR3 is TGTGCCAGCAAGGGGTTTGCCTACAATGAGCAGTTCTTC. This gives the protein CASKGFAYNEQFF.

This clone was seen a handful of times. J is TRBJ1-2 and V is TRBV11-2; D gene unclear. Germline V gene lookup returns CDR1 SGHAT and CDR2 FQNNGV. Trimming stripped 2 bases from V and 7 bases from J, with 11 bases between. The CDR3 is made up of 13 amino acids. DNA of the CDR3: TGTGCCAGCAGCTTATTCAAAGGCTCTGGCTACACCTTC. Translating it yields CASSLFKGSGYTF.

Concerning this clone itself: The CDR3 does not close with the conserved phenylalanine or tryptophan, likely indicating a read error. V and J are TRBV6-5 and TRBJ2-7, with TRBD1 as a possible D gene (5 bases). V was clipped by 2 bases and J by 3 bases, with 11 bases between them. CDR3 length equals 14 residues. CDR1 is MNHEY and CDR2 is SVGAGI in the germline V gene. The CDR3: CASSYGAGLYEQYL. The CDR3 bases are TGTGCCAGCAGTTACGGGGCAGGCCTCTACGAGCAGTACCTC.

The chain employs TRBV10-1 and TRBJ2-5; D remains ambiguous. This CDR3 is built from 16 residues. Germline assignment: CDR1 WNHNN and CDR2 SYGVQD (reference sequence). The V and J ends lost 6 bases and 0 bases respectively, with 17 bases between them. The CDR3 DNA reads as TGCGCCAGCAGCCCTAATCCTGGGCTATACCAAGAGACCCAGTACTTC. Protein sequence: CASSPNPGLYQETQYF.

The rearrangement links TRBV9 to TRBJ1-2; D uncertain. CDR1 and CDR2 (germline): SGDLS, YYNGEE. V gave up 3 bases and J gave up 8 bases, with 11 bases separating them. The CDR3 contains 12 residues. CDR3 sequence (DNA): TGTGCCAGCAGCGGGGCCTCTCCGGGCTACACCTTC. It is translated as CASSGASPGYTF.

DNA for the CDR3: TGCGCCAGCAGTCTACAGGATAACTATGGCTACACCTTC. It translates to CASSLQDNYGYTF. The V and J genes are TRBV5-1 and TRBJ1-2, with D possibly being TRBD1 (5 bases). Trimming removed 5 bases from V and 1 base from J, with 9 bases in between. Germline V CDR1 and CDR2: SGHRS, YFSETQ. The CDR3 runs 13 residues. The entire variable domain, with the rest obtained from reference TRBV5-1 and TRBJ1-2, is as follows: KAGVTQTPRYLIKTRGQQVTLSCSPISGHRSVSWYQQTPGQGLQFLFEYFSETQRNKGNFPGRFSGRQFSNSRSEMNVSTLELGDSALYLCASSLQDNYGYTFGSGTRLTVV.

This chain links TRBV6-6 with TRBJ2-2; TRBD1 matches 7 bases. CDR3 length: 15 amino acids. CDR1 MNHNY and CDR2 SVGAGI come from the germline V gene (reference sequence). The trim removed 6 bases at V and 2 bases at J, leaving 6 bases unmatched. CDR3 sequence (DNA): TGTGCCAGCAGCCTCCGGGACAGCAACACCGGGGAGCTGTTTTTT. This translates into CASSLRDSNTGELFF.

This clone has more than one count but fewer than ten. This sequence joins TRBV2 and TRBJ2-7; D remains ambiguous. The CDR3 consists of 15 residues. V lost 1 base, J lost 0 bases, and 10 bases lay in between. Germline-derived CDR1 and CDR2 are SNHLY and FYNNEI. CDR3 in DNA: TGTGCCAGCAGTGAAGGGGTCGGGCTCTCCTACGAGCAGTACTTC. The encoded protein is CASSEGVGLSYEQYF. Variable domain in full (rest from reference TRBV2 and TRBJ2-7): EPEVTQTPSHQVTQMGQEVILRCVPISNHLYFYWYRQILGQKVEFLVSFYNNEISEKSEIFDDQFSVERPDGSNFTLKIRSTKLEDSAMYFCASSEGVGLSYEQYFGPGTRLTVT.

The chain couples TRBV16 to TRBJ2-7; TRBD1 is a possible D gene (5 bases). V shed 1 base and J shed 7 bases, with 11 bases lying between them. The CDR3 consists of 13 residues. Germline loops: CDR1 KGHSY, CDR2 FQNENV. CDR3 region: CASSQYKGAEQYF. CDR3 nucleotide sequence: TGTGCCAGCAGCCAATATAAAGGGGCAGAGCAGTACTTC.

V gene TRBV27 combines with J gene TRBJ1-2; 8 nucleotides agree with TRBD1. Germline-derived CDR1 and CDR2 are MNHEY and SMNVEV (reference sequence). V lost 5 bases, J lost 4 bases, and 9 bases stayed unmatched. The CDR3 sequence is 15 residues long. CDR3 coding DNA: TGTGCCAGCAGTGCGGCCGGGACAGGATTCTATGGCTACACCTTC. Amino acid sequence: CASSAAGTGFYGYTF.

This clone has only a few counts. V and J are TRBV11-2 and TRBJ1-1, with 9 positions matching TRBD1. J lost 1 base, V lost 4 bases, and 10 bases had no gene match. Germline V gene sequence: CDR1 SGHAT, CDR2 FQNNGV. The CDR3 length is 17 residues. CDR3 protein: CASSSYRGRVGNTEAFF. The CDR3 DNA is TGTGCCAGCAGCTCCTACAGGGGGCGCGTGGGGAACACTGAAGCTTTCTTT.

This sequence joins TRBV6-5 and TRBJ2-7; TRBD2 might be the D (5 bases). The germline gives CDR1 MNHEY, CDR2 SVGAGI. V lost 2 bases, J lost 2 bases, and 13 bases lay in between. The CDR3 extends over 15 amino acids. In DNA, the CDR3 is TGTGCCAGCAGTTACCGGACTGCTGACACCTACGAGCAGTACTTC. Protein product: CASSYRTADTYEQYF.

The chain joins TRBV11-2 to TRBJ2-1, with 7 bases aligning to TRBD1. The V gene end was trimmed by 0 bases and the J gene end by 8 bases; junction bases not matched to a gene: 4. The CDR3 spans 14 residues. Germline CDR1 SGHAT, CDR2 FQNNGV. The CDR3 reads CASSLDLRGHEQFF. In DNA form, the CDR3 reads TGTGCCAGCAGCTTAGATTTGAGGGGGCATGAGCAGTTCTTC.

The CDR3 loop is CASSFGRSSYEQYF. The DNA for the CDR3 is TGCGCCAGCAGCTTCGGACGGAGCTCCTACGAGCAGTACTTC. The chain uses TRBV5-1 and TRBJ2-5; D remains ambiguous. The DNA end lines up better with TRBJ2-7; the J call may be wrong. This CDR3 is built from 14 residues. Germline V CDR1 and CDR2: SGHRS, YFSETQ.

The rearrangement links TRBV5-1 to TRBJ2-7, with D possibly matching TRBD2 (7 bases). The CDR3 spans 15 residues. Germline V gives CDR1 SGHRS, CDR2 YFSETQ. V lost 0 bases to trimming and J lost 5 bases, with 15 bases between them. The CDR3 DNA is TGCGCCAGCAGCTTGGGTTCCAGGGGAGGGCACGAGCAGTACTTC. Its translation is CASSLGSRGGHEQYF.

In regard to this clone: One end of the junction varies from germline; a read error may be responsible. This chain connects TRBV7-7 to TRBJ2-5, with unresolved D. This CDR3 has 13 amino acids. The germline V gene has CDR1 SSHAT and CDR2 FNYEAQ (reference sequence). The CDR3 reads CASSSGSQETQYF. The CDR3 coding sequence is TGTGCTAGCAGCTCGGGTTCTCAAGAGACCCAGTACTTC.

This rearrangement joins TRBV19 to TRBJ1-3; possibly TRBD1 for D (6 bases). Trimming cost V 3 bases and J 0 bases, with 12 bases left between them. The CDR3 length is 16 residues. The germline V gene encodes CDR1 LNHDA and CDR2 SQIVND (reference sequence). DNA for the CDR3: TGTGCCAGTAGTATCGAACAGGGTCTCTCTGGAAACACCATATATTTT. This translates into CASSIEQGLSGNTIYF.